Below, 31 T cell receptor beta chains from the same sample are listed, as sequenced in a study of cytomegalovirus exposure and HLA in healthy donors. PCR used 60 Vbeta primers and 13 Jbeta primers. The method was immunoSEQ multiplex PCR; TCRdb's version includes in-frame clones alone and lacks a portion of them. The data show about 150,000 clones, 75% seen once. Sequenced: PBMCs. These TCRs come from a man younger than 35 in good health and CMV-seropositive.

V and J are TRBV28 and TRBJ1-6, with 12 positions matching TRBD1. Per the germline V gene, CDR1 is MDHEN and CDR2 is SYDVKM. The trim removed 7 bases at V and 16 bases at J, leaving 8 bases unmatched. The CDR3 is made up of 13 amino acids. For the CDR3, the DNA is TGTGCCAGCACCGGGACAGGGGGCGACAGTCTCCACTTT. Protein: CASTGTGGDSLHF.

The CDR3 region has the DNA TGTGCCATCAGTGAGTCGTGGGGGGAGCAGACCTACGAGCAGTACTTC. As protein: CAISESWGEQTYEQYF. The chain links TRBV10-3 to TRBJ2-7; weak D call: TRBD2 (6 bases). The germline V gene encodes CDR1 ENHRY and CDR2 SYGVKD. V lost 0 bases and J 2 bases, leaving 14 bases between the germline ends. The CDR3 is made up of 16 amino acids.

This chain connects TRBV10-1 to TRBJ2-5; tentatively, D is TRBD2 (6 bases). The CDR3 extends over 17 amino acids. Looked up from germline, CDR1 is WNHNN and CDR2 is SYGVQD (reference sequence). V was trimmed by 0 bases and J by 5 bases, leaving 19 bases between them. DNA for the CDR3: TGCGCCAGCAGTGAGTCGAGGCGGGGACCCCGACCGGAGACCCAGTACTTC. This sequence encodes CASSESRRGPRPETQYF.

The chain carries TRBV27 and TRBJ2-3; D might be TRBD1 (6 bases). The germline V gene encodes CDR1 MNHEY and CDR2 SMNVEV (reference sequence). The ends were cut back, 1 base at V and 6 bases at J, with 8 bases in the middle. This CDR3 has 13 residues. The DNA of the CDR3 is TGTGCCAGCAGTTTATTAACAGGGGATACGCAGTATTTT. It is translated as CASSLLTGDTQYF.

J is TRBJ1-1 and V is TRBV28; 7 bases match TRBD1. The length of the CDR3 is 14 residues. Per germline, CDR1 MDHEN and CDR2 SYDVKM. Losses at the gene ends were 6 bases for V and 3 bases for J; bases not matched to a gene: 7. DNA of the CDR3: TGTGCCAGCAGCCTCGGGACAGTAGACACTGAAGCTTTCTTT. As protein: CASSLGTVDTEAFF.

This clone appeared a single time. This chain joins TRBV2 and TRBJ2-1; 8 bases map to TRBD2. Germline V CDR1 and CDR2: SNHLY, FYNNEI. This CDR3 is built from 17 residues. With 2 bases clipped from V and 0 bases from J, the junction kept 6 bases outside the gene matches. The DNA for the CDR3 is TGTGCCAGCAGTGAATTTCCGGGAGGGCCCTCCTACAATGAGCAGTTCTTC. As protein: CASSEFPGGPSYNEQFF. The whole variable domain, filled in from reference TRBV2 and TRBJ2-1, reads EPEVTQTPSHQVTQMGQEVILRCVPISNHLYFYWYRQILGQKVEFLVSFYNNEISEKSEIFDDQFSVERPDGSNFTLKIRSTKLEDSAMYFCASSEFPGGPSYNEQFFGPGTRLTVL.

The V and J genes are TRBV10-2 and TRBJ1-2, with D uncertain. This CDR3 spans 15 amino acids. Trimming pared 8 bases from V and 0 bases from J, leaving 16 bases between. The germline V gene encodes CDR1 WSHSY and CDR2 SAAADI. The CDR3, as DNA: TGCGCCAGCTCTCTTATGCTCACAGCTAACTATGGCTACACCTTC. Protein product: CASSLMLTANYGYTF.

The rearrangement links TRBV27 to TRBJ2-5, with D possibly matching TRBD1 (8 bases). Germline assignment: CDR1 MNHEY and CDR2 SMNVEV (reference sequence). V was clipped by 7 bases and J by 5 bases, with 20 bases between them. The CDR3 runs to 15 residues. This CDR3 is CASNPGGQGGETQYF. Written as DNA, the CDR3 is TGTGCCAGCAACCCCGGAGGACAGGGAGGGGAGACCCAGTACTTC.

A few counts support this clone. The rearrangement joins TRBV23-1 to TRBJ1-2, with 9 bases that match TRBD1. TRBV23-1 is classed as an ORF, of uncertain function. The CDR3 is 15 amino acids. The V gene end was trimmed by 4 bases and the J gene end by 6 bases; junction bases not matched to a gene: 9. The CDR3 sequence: CASSLGTGFGDGYTF. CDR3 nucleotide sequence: TGCGCCAGCAGTCTAGGGACAGGGTTTGGCGATGGCTACACCTTC.

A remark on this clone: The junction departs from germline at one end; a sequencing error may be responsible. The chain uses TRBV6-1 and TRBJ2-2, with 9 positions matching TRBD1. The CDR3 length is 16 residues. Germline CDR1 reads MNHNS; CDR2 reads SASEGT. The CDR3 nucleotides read TGTGCCCGCAGTGTAACAGGGGGCGCGGGCACCGGGGAGCTGTTTTTT. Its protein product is CARSVTGGAGTGELFF.

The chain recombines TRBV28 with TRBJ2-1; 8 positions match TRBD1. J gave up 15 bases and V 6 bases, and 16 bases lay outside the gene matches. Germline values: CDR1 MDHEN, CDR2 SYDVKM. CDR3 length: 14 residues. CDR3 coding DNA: TGTGCCAGCAGAACGGGACAGGATCCGTCAATAAGGTTCTTC. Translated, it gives CASRTGQDPSIRFF. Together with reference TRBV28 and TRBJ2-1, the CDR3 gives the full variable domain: DVKVTQSSRYLVKRTGEKVFLECVQDMDHENMFWYRQDPGLGLRLIYFSYDVKMKEKGDIPEGYSVSREKKERFSLILESASTNQTSMYLCASRTGQDPSIRFFGPGTRLTVL.

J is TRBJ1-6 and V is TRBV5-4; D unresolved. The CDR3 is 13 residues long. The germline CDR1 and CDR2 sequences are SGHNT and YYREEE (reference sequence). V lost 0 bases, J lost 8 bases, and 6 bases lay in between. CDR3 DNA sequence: TGTGCCAGCAGCTTGGCCGGGGATTCACCCCTCCACTTT. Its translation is CASSLAGDSPLHF.

This chain's CDR3 is CARPGALGVDTQYF. The CDR3 nucleotides read TGTGCCAGACCGGGTGCGTTAGGCGTAGATACGCAGTATTTT. The V gene is TRBV2, the J gene TRBJ2-3, with D uncertain. There are 14 residues in the CDR3. Germline V gives CDR1 SNHLY, CDR2 FYNNEI. V lost 9 bases and J lost 5, with 18 bases in between.

The CDR3 nucleotides are TGTGCCAGCAGTGAAGAGCGGGAGGGCCTAAATGAGCAGTTCTTC. As protein: CASSEEREGLNEQFF. J is TRBJ2-1 and V is TRBV6-4; 10 nucleotides align to TRBD2. V shed 3 bases and J 7 bases; nucleotides not matched to a gene: 6. The CDR3 has 15 amino acids. CDR1 and CDR2 (germline): MRHNA, SNTAGT.

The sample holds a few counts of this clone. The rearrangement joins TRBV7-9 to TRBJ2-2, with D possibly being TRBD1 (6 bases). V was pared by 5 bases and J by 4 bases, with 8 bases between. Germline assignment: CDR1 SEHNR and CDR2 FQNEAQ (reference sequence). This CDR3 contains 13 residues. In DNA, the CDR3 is TGTGCCAGCAGCATACAGGGCACCGGGGAGCTGTTTTTT. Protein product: CASSIQGTGELFF.

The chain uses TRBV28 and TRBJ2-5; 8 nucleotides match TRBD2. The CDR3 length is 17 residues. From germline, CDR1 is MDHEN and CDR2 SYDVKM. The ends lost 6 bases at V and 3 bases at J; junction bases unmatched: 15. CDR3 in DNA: TGTGCCAGCAGCTTCAACGCATATAGCGGGGATGAAGAGACCCAGTACTTC. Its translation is CASSFNAYSGDEETQYF.

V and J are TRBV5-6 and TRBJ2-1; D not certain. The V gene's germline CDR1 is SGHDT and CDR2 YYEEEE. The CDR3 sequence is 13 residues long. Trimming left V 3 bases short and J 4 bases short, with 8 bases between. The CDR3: CASSWAYYNEQFF. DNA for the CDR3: TGTGCCAGCAGCTGGGCTTATTACAATGAGCAGTTCTTC.

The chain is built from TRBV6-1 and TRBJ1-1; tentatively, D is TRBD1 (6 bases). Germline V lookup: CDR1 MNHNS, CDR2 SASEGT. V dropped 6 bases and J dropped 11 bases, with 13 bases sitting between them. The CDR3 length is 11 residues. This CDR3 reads CASRTGSSAFF. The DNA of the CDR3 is TGTGCCAGCAGAACAGGGTCGAGTGCTTTCTTT.

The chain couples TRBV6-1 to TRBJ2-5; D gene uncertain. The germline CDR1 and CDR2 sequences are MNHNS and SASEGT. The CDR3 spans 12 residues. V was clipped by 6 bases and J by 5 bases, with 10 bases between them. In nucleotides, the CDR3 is TGTGCCAGCAGCCCCGACTCGGAGACCCAGTACTTC. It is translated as CASSPDSETQYF.

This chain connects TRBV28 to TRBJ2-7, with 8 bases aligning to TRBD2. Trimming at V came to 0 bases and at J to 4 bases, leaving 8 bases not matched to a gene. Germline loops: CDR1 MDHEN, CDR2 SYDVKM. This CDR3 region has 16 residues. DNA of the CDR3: TGTGCCAGCAGTTTATGGTCAGCGGGGGCTCCTTACGAGCAGTACTTC. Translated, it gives CASSLWSAGAPYEQYF. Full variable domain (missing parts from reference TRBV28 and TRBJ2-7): DVKVTQSSRYLVKRTGEKVFLECVQDMDHENMFWYRQDPGLGLRLIYFSYDVKMKEKGDIPEGYSVSREKKERFSLILESASTNQTSMYLCASSLWSAGAPYEQYFGPGTRLTVT.

The CDR3 loop is CASSVGQGSEQYF. CDR3 DNA sequence: TGTGCCAGCAGCGTCGGGCAGGGGAGCGAGCAGTACTTC. This rearrangement joins TRBV9 to TRBJ2-7; possible D gene TRBD1, 6 bases. Germline V lookup: CDR1 SGDLS, CDR2 YYNGEE. There are 13 residues in the CDR3. The V end was cut by 2 bases, the J end by 6 bases, with 12 bases between.

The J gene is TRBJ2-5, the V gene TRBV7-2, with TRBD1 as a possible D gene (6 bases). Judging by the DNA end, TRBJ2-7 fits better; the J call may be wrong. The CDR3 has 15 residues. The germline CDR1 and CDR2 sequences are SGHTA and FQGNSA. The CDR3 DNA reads TGTGCCAGCAGCTTCCCCCCCGGGACAAACTACGAGCAGTACTTC. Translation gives CASSFPPGTNYEQYF.

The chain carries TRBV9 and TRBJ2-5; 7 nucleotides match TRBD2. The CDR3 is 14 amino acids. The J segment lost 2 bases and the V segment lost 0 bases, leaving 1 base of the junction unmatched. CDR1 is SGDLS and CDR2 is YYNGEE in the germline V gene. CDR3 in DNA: TGTGCCAGCAGCGTAGATAGCGGGCAAGAGACCCAGTACTTC. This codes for CASSVDSGQETQYF.

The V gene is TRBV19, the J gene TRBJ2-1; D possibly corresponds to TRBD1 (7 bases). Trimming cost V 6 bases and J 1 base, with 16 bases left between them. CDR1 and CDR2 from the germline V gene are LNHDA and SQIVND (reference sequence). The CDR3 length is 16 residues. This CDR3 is CASRVEGAVSYNEQFF. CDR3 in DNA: TGTGCCAGTAGGGTGGAGGGGGCTGTATCCTACAATGAGCAGTTCTTC.

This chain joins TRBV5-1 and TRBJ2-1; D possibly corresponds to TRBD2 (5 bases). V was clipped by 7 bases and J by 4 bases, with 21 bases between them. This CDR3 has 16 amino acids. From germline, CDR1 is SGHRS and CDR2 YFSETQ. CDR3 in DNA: TGCGCCAGCTCTCATTTGGGCCAGAGCGGATACAATGAGCAGTTCTTC. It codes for CASSHLGQSGYNEQFF. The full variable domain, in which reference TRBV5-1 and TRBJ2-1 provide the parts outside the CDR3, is KAGVTQTPRYLIKTRGQQVTLSCSPISGHRSVSWYQQTPGQGLQFLFEYFSETQRNKGNFPGRFSGRQFSNSRSEMNVSTLELGDSALYLCASSHLGQSGYNEQFFGPGTRLTVL.

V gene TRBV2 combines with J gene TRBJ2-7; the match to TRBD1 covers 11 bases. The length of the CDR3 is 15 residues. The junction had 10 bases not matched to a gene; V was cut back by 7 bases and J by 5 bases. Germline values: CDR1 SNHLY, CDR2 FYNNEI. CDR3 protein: CASTLDRGRHHEQYF. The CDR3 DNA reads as TGTGCCAGCACCCTGGACAGGGGGCGCCACCACGAGCAGTACTTC.

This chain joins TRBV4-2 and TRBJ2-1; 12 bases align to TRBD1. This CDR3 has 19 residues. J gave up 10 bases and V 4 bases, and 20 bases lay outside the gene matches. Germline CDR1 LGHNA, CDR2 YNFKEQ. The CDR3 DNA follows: TGTGCCAGCAGCCGCCAAGGATTGGAGGGACAGGGGGCGCCCGACGAGCAGTTCTTC. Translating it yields CASSRQGLEGQGAPDEQFF.

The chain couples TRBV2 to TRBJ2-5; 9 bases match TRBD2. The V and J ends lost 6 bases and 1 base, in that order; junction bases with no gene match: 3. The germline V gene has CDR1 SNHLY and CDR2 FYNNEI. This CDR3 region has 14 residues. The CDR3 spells CASRRLAVQETQYF. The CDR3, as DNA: TGTGCCAGCAGGCGACTAGCGGTCCAAGAGACCCAGTACTTC.

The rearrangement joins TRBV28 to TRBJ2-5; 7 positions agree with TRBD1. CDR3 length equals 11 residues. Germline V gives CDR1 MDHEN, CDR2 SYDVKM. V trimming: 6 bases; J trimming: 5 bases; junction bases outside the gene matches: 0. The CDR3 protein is CASRGGETQYF. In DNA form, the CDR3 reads TGTGCCAGCAGAGGGGGCGAGACCCAGTACTTC.

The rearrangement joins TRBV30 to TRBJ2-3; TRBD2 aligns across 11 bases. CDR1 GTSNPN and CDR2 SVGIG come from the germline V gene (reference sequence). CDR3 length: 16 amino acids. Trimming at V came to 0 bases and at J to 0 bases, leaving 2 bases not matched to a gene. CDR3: CAWSVGLAGSTDTQYF. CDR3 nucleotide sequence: TGTGCCTGGAGTGTAGGACTAGCGGGTAGCACAGATACGCAGTATTTT.

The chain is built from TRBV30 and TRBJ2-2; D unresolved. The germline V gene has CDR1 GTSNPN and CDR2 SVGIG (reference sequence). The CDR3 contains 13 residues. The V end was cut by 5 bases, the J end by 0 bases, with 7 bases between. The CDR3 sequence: CAWVAANTGELFF. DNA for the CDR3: TGTGCCTGGGTCGCAGCGAACACCGGGGAGCTGTTTTTT.